Here is one T cell receptor beta chain with its context. The record originates from a study of blood T cell repertoires in COVID-19. Original data processing: Cell counts per sample came from amplifying reference gene primers. Some clones are missing from TCRdb's copy, which holds only in-frame ones; the method was immunoSEQ multiplex PCR. V, J and clone size derive from that table, while D and trimming were established from the DNA sequence. Here the sample spans approximately 350,000 clones, less than 90% being singletons. The CDR3 covers 15 residues. CDR1 is KGHSH and CDR2 is LQKENI in the germline V gene. With 3 bases removed from V and 0 bases from J, the gap between germline ends came to 12 bases.

This TCR was sampled from a woman between 25 and 40 years old who had recovered from COVID-19. Sequences were obtained from PBMCs or T cells enriched from blood (not recorded which). The rearrangement joins TRBV18 to TRBJ2-7; D is unclear. The CDR3 DNA sequence: TGTGCCAGCTCACCGGTGGGCGAGAGCTCCTACGAGCAGTACTTC. Translating gives CASSPVGESSYEQYF.